This is a list of T cell receptor beta chains from one sample in a study of CD8 T cells in Susac syndrome. TCRdb re-analysed the immunoSEQ multiplex PCR reads in MiXCR, keeping a single row per CDR3 protein. The repertoire includes some 100,000 distinct CDR3 sequences, roughly 92% of them detected once, and roughly 0.12% sits in the top ten. The sequenced sample consisted of CD8+ T cells from PBMCs. All receptors come from a human donor in good health. Each CDR3 is given with its conserved first and last residue. The order of the fields is D gene, V gene, J gene, clone size, CDR3 protein, CDR3 DNA. D genes are given only for firm matches. A clone size is listed for some rows: how often the clone was seen (once, few, many), or a class if it is expanded.

TRBD1	TRBV5-1	TRBJ2-2	.	CASTGTGGRNAGELFF	TGCGCCAGTACCGGGACAGGGGGACGAAACGCCGGGGAGCTGTTTTTT
.	TRBV20-1	TRBJ2-7	.	CSARQQHTYEQYF	TGCAGTGCTAGGCAACAGCACACCTACGAGCAGTACTTC
.	TRBV14	TRBJ2-7	.	CASSQDRGRVYEQYF	TGTGCCAGCAGCCAAGATCGGGGGAGAGTCTACGAGCAGTACTTC
.	TRBV5-1	TRBJ2-5	.	CASSSTLQETQYF	TGCGCCAGCAGCTCGACTCTACAAGAGACCCAGTACTTC
.	TRBV10-3	TRBJ1-5	.	CATRGSNQPQHF	TGTGCCACCCGGGGTAGCAATCAGCCCCAGCATTTT
.	TRBV19	TRBJ2-5	once	CASSISSWQETQYF	TGTGCCAGTAGTATCTCGTCCTGGCAAGAGACCCAGTACTTC
.	TRBV7-3	TRBJ2-3	.	CASSLSGTLDTQYF	TGTGCCAGCAGCTTAAGTGGAACTTTAGATACGCAGTATTTT
.	TRBV6-2/TRBV6-3	TRBJ1-2	.	CASSFELHYGYTF	TGTGCCAGCAGTTTCGAGCTCCACTATGGCTACACCTTC
.	TRBV2	TRBJ1-2	.	CASTQDAIIDYGYTF	TGTGCCAGCACTCAGGACGCTATAATTGACTATGGCTACACCTTC
TRBD2	TRBV19	TRBJ2-2	.	CASSIRGSSGTNTGELFF	TGTGCCAGTAGTATTAGGGGGAGTAGCGGGACAAATACCGGGGAGCTGTTTTTT
.	TRBV9	TRBJ1-1	.	CASSVGQATEAFF	TGTGCCAGCAGCGTAGGCCAGGCCACTGAAGCTTTCTTT
.	TRBV4-1	TRBJ2-5	.	CASSRFGEETQYF	TGCGCCAGCAGCCGCTTCGGTGAAGAGACCCAGTACTTC
.	TRBV7-9	TRBJ1-6	.	CASSLIPGGQYNSPLHF	TGTGCCAGCAGTCTGATTCCGGGGGGCCAATATAATTCACCCCTCCACTTT